The 7 T cell receptor beta chains reported below all come from one sample, sequenced in a study of T cell responses to AZD1222 COVID-19 vaccine. The data were produced by immunoSEQ multiplex PCR, yet TCRdb's version contains in-frame clones alone and is incomplete. The sample holds roughly 120,000 clones, roughly 85% seen once. The sequenced sample was peripheral blood, obtained 28 days after the second AZD1222 dose. These receptors were taken from an adult who received the AZD1222 COVID-19 vaccine.

This clone was observed once. V usage is TRBV28 and J usage is TRBJ2-1, with D maybe TRBD2 (5 bases). V lost 7 bases, J lost 2 bases, and 6 bases lay in between. Germline CDR1 MDHEN, CDR2 SYDVKM. CDR3 length: 12 residues. CDR3 in amino acids: CASTEAYNEQFF. In DNA form, the CDR3 reads TGTGCCAGCACGGAGGCCTACAATGAGCAGTTCTTC.

V and J are TRBV19 and TRBJ2-5; D may be TRBD1 (6 bases). Germline V gene data show CDR1 as LNHDA and CDR2 as SQIVND (reference sequence). The germline V and J ends were trimmed by 0 bases and 4 bases, with 12 bases remaining between them. This CDR3 contains 15 residues. CDR3 sequence reads: CASSIDGGRGETQYF. Written as DNA, the CDR3 is TGTGCCAGTAGTATAGATGGAGGCAGGGGAGAGACCCAGTACTTC.

The chain uses TRBV5-4 and TRBJ2-5; 16 positions match TRBD2. Losses at the gene ends were 3 bases for V and 5 bases for J; bases not matched to a gene: 13. Per the germline V gene, CDR1 is SGHNT and CDR2 is YYREEE (reference sequence). The CDR3 contains 19 residues. Written as DNA, the CDR3 is TGTGCCAGCAGCTCCGCGGGACTAGCGGGGGGGATCCAGAGGGAGACCCAGTACTTC. As protein: CASSSAGLAGGIQRETQYF.

V usage is TRBV6-5 and J usage is TRBJ1-6; TRBD1 agrees at 8 bases. Unmatched junction bases numbered 7, after V lost 6 bases and J lost 9 bases. The germline V gene encodes CDR1 MNHEY and CDR2 SVGAGI. This CDR3 comprises 14 residues. The CDR3 is CASSSQGGGSPLHF. For the CDR3, the DNA is TGTGCCAGCAGCTCACAGGGGGGGGGTTCACCCCTCCACTTT.

This clone appeared once. The rearrangement uses TRBV18 and TRBJ2-2; D tentatively reads TRBD1 or TRBD2 (5 bases each). The ends were cut back, 3 bases at V and 4 bases at J, with 24 bases in the middle. This CDR3 comprises 19 residues. Germline CDR1 KGHSH, CDR2 LQKENI. Here the CDR3 DNA reads TGTGCCAGCTCACCGACAACAGGACTCACCGCGGGCAGCACCGGGGAGCTGTTTTTT. It codes for CASSPTTGLTAGSTGELFF.

J is TRBJ2-5 and V is TRBV3-1 (or the pseudogene TRBV3-2), with D perhaps being TRBD1 or TRBD2 (5 bases each). V shed 4 bases and J shed 7 bases, with 13 bases lying between them. This CDR3 is 13 amino acids long. Germline V lookup: CDR1 LGHDT, CDR2 YNNKEL (reference sequence). The DNA for the CDR3 is TGTGCCAGCAGCCCAGGGACCCCGACGACCCAGTACTTC. Translated, it gives CASSPGTPTTQYF.

This chain joins TRBV6-5 and TRBJ1-2, with TRBD1 identical over 7 bases. This CDR3 is built from 13 residues. V shed 5 bases and J 4 bases; nucleotides not matched to a gene: 4. Germline V gives CDR1 MNHEY, CDR2 SVGAGI. The CDR3 DNA reads TGTGCCAGCAGTCGGGACAGTGTCTATGGCTACACCTTC. Protein: CASSRDSVYGYTF.